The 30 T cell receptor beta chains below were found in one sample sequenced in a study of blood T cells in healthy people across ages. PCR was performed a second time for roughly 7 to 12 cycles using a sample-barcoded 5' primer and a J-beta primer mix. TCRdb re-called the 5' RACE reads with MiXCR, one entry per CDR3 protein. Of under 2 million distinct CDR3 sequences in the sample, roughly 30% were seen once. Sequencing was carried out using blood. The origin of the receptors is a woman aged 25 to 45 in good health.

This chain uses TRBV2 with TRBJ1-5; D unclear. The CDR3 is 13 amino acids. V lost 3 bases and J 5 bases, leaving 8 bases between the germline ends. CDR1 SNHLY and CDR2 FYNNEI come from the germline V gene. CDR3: CASSDREDQPQHF. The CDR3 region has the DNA TGTGCCAGCAGTGATCGGGAGGATCAGCCCCAGCATTTT.

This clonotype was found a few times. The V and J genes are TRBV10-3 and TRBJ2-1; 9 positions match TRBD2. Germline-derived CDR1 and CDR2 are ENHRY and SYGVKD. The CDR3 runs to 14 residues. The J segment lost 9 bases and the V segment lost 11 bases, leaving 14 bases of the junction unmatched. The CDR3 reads CAVQGGGASSEQFF. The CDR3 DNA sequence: TGTGCCGTTCAAGGCGGGGGGGCTAGTAGTGAGCAGTTCTTC.

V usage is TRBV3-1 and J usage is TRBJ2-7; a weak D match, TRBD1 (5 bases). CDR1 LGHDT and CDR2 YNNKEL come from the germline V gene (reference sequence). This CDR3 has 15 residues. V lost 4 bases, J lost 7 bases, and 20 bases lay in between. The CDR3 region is CASSLQGLPSSEQYF. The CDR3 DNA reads TGTGCCAGCAGCCTCCAGGGCCTTCCTTCGAGTGAGCAGTACTTC.

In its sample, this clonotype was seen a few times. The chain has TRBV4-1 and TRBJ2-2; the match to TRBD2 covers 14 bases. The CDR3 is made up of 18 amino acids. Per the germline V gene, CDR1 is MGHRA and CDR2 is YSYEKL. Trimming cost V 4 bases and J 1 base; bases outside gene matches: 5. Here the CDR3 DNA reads TGCGCCAGCAGCCGAGGACTAGCGGGAGGCTTGAACACCGGGGAGCTGTTTTTT. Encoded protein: CASSRGLAGGLNTGELFF.

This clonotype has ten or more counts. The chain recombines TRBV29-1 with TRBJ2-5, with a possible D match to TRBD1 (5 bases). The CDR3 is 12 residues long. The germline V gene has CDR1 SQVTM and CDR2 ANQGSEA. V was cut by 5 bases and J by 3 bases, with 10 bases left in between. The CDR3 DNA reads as TGCAGCGTTTTTGACAGTAAAGAGACCCAGTACTTC. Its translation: CSVFDSKETQYF.

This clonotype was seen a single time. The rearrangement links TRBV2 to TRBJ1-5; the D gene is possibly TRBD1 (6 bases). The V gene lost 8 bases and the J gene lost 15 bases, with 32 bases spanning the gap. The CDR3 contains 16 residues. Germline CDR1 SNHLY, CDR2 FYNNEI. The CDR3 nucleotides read TGTGCCAGCCATCAGGATACGGGGGCCCCCACTCTTCGAACGCATTTT. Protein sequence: CASHQDTGAPTLRTHF.

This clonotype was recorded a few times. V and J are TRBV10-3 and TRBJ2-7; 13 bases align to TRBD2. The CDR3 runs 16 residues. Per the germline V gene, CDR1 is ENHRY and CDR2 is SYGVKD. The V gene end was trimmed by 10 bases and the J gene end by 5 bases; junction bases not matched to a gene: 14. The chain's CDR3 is CATQSGTSGKPHEQYF. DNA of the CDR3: TGTGCCACACAATCCGGGACTAGCGGGAAACCCCACGAGCAGTACTTC.

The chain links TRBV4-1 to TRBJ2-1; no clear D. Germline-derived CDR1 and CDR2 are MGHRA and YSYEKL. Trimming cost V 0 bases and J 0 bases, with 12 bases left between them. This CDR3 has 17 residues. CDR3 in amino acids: CASSQDPLCISYNEQFF. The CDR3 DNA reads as TGCGCCAGCAGCCAAGACCCCCTGTGTATCTCCTACAATGAGCAGTTCTTC.

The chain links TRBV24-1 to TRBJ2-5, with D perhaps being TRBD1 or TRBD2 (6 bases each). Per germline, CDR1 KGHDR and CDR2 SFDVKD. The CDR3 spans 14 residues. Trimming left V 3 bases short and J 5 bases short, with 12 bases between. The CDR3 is CATSDDQGRETQYF. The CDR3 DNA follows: TGTGCCACCAGTGATGATCAGGGGAGGGAGACCCAGTACTTC.

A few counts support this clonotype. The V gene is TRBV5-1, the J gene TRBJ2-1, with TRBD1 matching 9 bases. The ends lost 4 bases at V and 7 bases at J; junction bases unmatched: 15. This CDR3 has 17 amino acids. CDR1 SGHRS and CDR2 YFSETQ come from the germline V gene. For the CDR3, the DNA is TGCGCCAGCAGCCAGATTCCGGGACAGGGAATAATAAATGAGCAGTTCTTC. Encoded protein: CASSQIPGQGIINEQFF. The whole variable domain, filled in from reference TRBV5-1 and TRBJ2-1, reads KAGVTQTPRYLIKTRGQQVTLSCSPISGHRSVSWYQQTPGQGLQFLFEYFSETQRNKGNFPGRFSGRQFSNSRSEMNVSTLELGDSALYLCASSQIPGQGIINEQFFGPGTRLTVL.

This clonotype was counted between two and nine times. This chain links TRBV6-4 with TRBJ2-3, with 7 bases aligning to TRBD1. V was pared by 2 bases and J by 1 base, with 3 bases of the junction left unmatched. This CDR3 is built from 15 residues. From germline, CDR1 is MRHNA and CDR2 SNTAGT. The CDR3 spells CASSDGTARTDTQYF. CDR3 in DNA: TGTGCCAGCAGTGACGGGACAGCACGCACAGATACGCAGTATTTT.

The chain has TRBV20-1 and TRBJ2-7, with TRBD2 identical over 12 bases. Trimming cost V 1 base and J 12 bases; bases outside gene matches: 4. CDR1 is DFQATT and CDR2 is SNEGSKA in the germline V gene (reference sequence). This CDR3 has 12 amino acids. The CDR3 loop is CSARATSGGSYF. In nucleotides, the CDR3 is TGCAGTGCTAGAGCGACTAGCGGGGGTTCGTACTTC.

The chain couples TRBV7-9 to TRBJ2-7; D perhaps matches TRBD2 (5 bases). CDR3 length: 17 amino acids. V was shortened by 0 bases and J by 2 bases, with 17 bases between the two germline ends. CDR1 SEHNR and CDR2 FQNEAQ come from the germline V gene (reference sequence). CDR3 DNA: TGTGCCAGCAGCTTAGCAGTCCGGGGTAATACTCCCTACGAGCAGTACTTC. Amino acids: CASSLAVRGNTPYEQYF. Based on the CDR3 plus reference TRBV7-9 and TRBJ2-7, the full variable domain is DTGVSQNPRHKITKRGQNVTFRCDPISEHNRLYWYRQTLGQGPEFLTYFQNEAQLEKSRLLSDRFSAERPKGSFSTLEIQRTEQGDSAMYLCASSLAVRGNTPYEQYFGPGTRLTVT.

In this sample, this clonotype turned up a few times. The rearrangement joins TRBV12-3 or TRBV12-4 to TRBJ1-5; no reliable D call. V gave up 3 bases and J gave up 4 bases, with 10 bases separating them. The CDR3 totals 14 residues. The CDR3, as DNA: TGTGCCAGCAGTTTTCCGGGCCCTAATCAGCCCCAGCATTTT. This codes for CASSFPGPNQPQHF.

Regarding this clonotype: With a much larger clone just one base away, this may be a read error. CDR3 sequence reads: CASSLGGLGGETQYF. CDR3 DNA sequence: TGTGCCAGCAGCTTAGGAGGGTTGGGAGGAGAGACCCAGTACTTC. This chain connects TRBV5-4 to TRBJ2-5; maybe TRBD2 (6 bases). This CDR3 has 15 residues. Trimming stripped 2 bases from V and 4 bases from J, with 15 bases between. The germline V gene encodes CDR1 SGHNT and CDR2 YYREEE (reference sequence). The full variable domain, rest sourced from reference TRBV5-4 and TRBJ2-5, is ETGVTQSPTHLIKTRGQQVTLRCSSQSGHNTVSWYQQALGQGPQFIFQYYREEENGRGNFPPRFSGLQFPNYSSELNVNALELDDSALYLCASSLGGLGGETQYFGPGTRLLVL.

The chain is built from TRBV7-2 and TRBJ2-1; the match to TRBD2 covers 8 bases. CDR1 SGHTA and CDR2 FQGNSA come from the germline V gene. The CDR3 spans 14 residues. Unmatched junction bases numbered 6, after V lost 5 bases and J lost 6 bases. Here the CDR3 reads CASSLERGRNEQFF. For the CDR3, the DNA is TGTGCCAGCAGCCTGGAGCGGGGGCGCAATGAGCAGTTCTTC.

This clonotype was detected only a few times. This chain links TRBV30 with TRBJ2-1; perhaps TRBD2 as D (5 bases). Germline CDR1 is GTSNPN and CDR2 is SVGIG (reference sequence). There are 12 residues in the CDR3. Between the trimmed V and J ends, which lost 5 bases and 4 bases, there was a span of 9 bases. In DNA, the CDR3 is TGTGCCTGGGGGTCGGGATACAATGAGCAGTTCTTC. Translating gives CAWGSGYNEQFF.

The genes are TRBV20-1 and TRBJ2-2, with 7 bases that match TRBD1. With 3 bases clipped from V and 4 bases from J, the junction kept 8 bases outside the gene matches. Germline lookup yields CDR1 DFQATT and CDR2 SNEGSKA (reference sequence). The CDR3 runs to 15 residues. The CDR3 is CSARRAAGGTGELFF. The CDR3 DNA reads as TGCAGTGCTAGGCGTGCGGCAGGGGGCACCGGGGAGCTGTTTTTT.

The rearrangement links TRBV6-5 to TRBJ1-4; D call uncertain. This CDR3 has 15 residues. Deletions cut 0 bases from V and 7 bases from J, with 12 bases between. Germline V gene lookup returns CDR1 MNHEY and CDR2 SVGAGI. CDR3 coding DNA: TGTGCCAGCAGTTACTCGTACCCAGGAGGTGAAAAACTGTTTTTT. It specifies CASSYSYPGGEKLFF.

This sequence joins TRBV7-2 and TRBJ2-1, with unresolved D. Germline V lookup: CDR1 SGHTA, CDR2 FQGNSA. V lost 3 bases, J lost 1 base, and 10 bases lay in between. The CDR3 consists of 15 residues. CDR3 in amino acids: CASSFSTGSYNEQFF. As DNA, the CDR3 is TGTGCCAGCAGCTTTAGCACCGGGTCCTACAATGAGCAGTTCTTC.

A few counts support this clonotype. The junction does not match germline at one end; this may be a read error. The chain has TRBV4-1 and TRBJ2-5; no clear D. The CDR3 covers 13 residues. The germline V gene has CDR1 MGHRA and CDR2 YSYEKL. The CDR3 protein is CANSQVVKETQYF. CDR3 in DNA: TGCGCCAACAGCCAAGTTGTAAAAGAGACCCAGTACTTC.

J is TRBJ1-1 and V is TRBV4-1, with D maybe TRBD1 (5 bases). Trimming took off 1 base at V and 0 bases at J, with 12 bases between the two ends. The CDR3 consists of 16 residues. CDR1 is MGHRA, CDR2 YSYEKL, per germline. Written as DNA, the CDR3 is TGCGCCAGCAGCCAAGGGTCGGGACTCATGAACACTGAAGCTTTCTTT. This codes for CASSQGSGLMNTEAFF.

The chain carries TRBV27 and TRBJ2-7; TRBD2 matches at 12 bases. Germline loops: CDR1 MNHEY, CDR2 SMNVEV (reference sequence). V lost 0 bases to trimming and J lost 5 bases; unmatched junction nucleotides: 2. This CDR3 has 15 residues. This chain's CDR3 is CASSLSTSGSNEQYF. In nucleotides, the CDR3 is TGTGCCAGCAGTTTATCGACTAGCGGGAGTAACGAGCAGTACTTC.

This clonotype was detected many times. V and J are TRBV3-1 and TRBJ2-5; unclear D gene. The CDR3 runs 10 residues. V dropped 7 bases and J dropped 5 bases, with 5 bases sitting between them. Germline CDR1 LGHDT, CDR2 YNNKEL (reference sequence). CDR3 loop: CASKHETQYF. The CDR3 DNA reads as TGTGCCAGCAAGCACGAGACCCAGTACTTC.

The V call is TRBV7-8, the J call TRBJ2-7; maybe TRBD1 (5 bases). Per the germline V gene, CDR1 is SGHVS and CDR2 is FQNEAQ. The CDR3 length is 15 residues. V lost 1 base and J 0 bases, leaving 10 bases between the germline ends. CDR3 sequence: CASSLVDIFSYEQYF. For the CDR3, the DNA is TGTGCCAGCAGCTTAGTGGACATTTTCTCCTACGAGCAGTACTTC.

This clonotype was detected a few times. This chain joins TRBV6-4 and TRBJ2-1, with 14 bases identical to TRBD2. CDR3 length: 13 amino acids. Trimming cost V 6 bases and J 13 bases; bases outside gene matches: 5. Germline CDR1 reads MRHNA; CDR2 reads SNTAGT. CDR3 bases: TGTGCCAGCAGCGCCGGGACTAGCGGGGGACAGTTCTTC. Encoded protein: CASSAGTSGGQFF.

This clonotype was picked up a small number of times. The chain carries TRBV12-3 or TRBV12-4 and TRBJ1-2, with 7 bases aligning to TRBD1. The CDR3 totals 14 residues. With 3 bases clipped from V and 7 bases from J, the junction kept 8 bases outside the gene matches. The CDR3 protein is CASSFHLGGGGYTF. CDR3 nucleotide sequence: TGTGCCAGCAGTTTTCATTTAGGGGGCGGTGGCTACACCTTC.

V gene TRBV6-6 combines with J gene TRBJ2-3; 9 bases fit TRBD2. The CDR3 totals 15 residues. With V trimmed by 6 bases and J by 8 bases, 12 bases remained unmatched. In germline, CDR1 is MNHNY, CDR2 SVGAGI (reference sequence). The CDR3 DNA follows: TGTGCCAGCAGCGCGAAGGGCGGGGGGGCCGTTACGCAGTATTTT. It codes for CASSAKGGGAVTQYF.

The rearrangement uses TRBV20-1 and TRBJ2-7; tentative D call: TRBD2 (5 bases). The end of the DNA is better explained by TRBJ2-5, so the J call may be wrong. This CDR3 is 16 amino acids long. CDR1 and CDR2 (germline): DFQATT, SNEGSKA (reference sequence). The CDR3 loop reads CSARHPSRGSGETQYF. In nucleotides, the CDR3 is TGCAGTGCTAGACATCCCAGTCGGGGTTCTGGGGAGACCCAGTACTTC.

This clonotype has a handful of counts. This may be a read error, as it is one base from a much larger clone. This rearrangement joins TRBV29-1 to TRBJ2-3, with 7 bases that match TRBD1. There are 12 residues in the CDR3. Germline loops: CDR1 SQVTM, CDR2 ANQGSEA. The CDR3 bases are TGCAGCGTTGTTAAGGGGGCAGATGCGCAGTATTTT. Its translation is CSVVKGADAQYF.